The T cell receptor (beta chain) under discussion was sequenced for a study of OX40 agonist ivuxolimab in advanced cancers. Across the study: Allowance was made for prior anti-PD-1, anti-PD-L1 or anti-CTLA-4 therapy, and roughly 40% had some. Study-wide results and caveats: Among expanded peripheral T cells, antigen specificity went undetermined. Both CD4+ and CD8+ T cell populations in blood had undergone clonal expansion by week 6 at 0.1 to 3.0 mg/kg. Expanded clones were, on average, more numerous in CD8+ T cells than in CD4+.

Of note for this clone: Antigen specificity is unknown.

This CDR3 is 15 amino acids long. V lost 5 bases, J lost 6 bases, and 11 bases stayed unmatched. Germline V gene sequence: CDR1 LNHDA, CDR2 SQIVND (reference sequence). Produced via immunoSEQ multiplex PCR; TCRdb's table is partial and in-frame only. The sample contains some 79,000 clones, approximately 90% of which appear only once. The source of this sequence is an adult with an advanced solid tumor such as melanoma, head and neck, liver or kidney cancer. Material: CD4+ or CD8+ T cells sorted from blood, obtained in a trial of the OX40 agonist ivuxolimab. This rearrangement joins TRBV19 to TRBJ2-7; 9 nucleotides align to TRBD1. The CDR3 DNA reads as TGTGCCAGTAGTCCATCGACAGGGGGGAAGTTCGAGCAGTACTTC. Residues: CASSPSTGGKFEQYF.